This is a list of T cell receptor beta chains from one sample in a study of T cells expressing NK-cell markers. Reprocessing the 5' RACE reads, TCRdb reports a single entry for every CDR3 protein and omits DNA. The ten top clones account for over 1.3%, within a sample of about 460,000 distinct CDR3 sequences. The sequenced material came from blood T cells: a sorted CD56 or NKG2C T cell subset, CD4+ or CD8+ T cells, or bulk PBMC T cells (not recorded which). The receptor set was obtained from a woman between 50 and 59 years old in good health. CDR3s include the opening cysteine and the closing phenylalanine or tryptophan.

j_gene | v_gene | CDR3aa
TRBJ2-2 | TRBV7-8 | CASRSIAGGGYTGELFF
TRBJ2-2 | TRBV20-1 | CSATDDRRNTGELFF
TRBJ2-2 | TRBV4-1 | CASATHTGELFF
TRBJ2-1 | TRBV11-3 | CASSLVTPSGRDEQFF
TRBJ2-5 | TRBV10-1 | CASGRHGQETQYF
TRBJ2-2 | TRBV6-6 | CASSYSGTSGTAGELFF
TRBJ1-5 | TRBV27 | CASSPTTGGNQPQHF
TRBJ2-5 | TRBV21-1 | CASSERTSGSSGETQYF
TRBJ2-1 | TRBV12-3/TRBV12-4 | CASSFRLADNEQFF
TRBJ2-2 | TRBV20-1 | CSATGLAGWTGELFF
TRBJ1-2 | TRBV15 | CATSRAPDRASYGYTF
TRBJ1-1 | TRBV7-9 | CASSLSEWAGEAFF
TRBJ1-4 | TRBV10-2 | CASSESGREGEKLFF
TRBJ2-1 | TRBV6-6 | CASRRDGSGFYNEQFF
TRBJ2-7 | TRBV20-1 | CSARGGPGLTYEQYF
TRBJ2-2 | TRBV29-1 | CSVLRVSGELFF
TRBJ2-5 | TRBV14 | CASSQVRAGGLETQYF
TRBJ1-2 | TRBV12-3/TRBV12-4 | CASSLAGYGYTF
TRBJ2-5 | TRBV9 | CASSARDRGMETQYF
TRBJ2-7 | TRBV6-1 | CASSEGRHTYF
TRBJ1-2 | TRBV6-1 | CASSETFWSTF
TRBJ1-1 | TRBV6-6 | CASSYGRNEAFF
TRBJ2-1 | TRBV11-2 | CASSLVTSPYNEQFF
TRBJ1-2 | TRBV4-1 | CASSQETGVNYGYTF
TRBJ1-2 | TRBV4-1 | CASSQVGLGVDYGYTF
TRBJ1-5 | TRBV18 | CASSPVRGQGGNQPQHF
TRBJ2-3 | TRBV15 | CATSASGTSDTDTQYF
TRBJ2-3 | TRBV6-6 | CASSRGVGIVDTQYF
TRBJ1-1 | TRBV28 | CASSFSGRFTEAFF
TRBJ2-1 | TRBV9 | CASGGRNEQFF
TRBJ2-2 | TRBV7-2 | CASSAASGMNTGELFF
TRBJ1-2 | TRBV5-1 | CASNQGLPNYGYTF
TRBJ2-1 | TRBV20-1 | CSASRPSGRSLAYNEQFF
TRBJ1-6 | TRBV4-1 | CASSQDLRSAYNSPLHF
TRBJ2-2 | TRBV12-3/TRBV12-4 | CASVTGTNTGELFF
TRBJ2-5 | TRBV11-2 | CASSLDGPGIQETQYF
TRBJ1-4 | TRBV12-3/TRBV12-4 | CASSNPREKLFF
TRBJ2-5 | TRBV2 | CASSEDVGWQETQYF
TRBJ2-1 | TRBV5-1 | CASSILGAEGQFF
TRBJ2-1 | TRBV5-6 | CASSPDYAGGGSYNEQFF
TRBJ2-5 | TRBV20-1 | CSATTRGGPGGGTQYF
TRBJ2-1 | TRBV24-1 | CATTTPRGDEQFF
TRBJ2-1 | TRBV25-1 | CASSAGRGGKNEQFF
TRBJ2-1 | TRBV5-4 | CASSLGGMGGYNEQFF
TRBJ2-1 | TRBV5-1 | CASSSRQTGQFF
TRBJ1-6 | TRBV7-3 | CASSSHGTGVSPLHF
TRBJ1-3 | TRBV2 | CASTDRGVQNTIYF
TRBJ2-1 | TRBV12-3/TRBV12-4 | CASSLAGGPRREQFF
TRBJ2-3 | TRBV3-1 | CASSQERTGTQYF
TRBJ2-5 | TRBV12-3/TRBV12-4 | CASSLASRETQYF
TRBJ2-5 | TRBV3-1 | CASSRGTSGRGSRETQYF
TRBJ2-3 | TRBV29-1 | CSVPVADTQYF
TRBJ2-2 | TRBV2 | CASSKLAGGRGVTGELFF